This section outlines one T cell receptor beta chain sequence together with its context. The sample belongs to a study of cytomegalovirus exposure and HLA in healthy donors. PCR involved 60 Vbeta and 13 Jbeta primers. TCRdb's copy holds only in-frame clones and misses some; the assay was immunoSEQ multiplex PCR. The sample lists approximately 100,000 clones, around 77% occurring once. Germline CDR1 GTSNPN, CDR2 SVGIG (reference sequence). The CDR3 totals 13 residues. V lost 5 bases, J lost 7 bases, and 15 bases lay in between. Sequenced material: PBMCs. This sequence originates from a man between 35 and 55 years old in good health and CMV-seropositive. The V gene is TRBV30, the J gene TRBJ1-5; D unclear. In DNA, the CDR3 is TGTGCCTGGGGCGGGAGAGGGTACCAGCCCCAGCATTTT. Translation: CAWGGRGYQPQHF.